This T cell receptor (beta chain) was recorded in a study of lymphopenia after photon versus proton radiotherapy. Study-wide results and caveats: After lymphocyte nadir, photon-treated repertoires showed oligoclonal expansion, especially CD8+ Temra. Under photons, naive T cells and diversity fell while effector/memory populations rose. Only patients who died were analyzed for survival; proton advantage is unproven.

The protocol was immunoSEQ multiplex PCR, while the TCRdb copy is restricted to in-frame clones and leaves out a portion. The data show more than 60,000 clones, 75% to 90% seen once. The V and J ends lost 4 bases and 5 bases respectively, with 5 bases between them. The CDR3 loop spans 11 amino acids. The germline gives CDR1 SEHNR, CDR2 FQNEAQ (reference sequence). On this clone: Its antigen is unidentified.

The sequence was collected from a man aged 40-50 years with gastric cancer. Sequenced here: peripheral blood, sampled from a patient treated with photon-based radiotherapy. The genes are TRBV7-9 and TRBJ1-1; D call uncertain. CDR3 coding DNA: TGTGCCAGCAGCTCCGGGACTGAAGCTTTCTTT. Translated: CASSSGTEAFF. Using reference TRBV7-9 and TRBJ1-1 for the parts outside the CDR3, the full variable domain is DTGVSQNPRHKITKRGQNVTFRCDPISEHNRLYWYRQTLGQGPEFLTYFQNEAQLEKSRLLSDRFSAERPKGSFSTLEIQRTEQGDSAMYLCASSSGTEAFFGQGTRLTVV.